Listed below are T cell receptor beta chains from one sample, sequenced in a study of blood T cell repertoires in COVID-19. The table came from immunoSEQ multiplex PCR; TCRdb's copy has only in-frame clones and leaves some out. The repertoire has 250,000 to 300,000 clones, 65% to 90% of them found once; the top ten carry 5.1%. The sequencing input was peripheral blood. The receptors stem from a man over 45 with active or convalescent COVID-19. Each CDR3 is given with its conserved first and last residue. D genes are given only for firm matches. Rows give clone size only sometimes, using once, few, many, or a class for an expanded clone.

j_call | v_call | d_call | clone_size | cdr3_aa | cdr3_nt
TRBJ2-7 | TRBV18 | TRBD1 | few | CASSSMGTGKNEQYF | TGTGCCAGCTCCTCAATGGGGACAGGGAAGAACGAGCAGTACTTC
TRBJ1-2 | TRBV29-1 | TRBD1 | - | CSAGDRGGGYTF | TGCAGCGCGGGGGACAGGGGTGGTGGCTACACCTTC
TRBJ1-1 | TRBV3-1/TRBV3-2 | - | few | CASSQQAPNTEAFF | TGTGCCAGCAGCCAACAGGCCCCGAACACTGAAGCTTTCTTT
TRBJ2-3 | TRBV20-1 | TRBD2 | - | CSASPRDYTDTQYF | TGCAGTGCTAGTCCAAGGGACTACACAGATACGCAGTATTTT
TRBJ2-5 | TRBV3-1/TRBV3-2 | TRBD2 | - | CASSQEAGGWETQYF | TGTGCCAGCAGCCAAGAGGCGGGAGGTTGGGAGACCCAGTACTTC
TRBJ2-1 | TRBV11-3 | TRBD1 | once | CASSGQGSYNEQFF | TGTGCCAGCAGCGGACAGGGGAGTTACAATGAGCAGTTCTTC
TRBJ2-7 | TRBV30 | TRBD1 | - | CAWGGQSSSYEQYF | TGTGCCTGGGGGGGACAGTCAAGCTCCTACGAGCAGTACTTC
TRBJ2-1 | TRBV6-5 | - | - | CASSPMGQRNEQFF | TGTGCCAGCAGCCCAATGGGGCAGCGAAATGAGCAGTTCTTC
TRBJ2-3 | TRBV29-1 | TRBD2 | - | CSGRLAGATDTQYF | TGCAGCGGTAGACTAGCGGGAGCCACAGATACGCAGTATTTT
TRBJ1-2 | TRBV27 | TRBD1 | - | CASSLVGTGAFYGYTF | TGTGCCAGCAGTTTAGTTGGGACAGGGGCTTTCTATGGCTACACCTTC
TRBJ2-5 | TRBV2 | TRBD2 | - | CASSPWEREDGTEETQYF | TGTGCCAGCAGCCCTTGGGAGCGGGAGGATGGTACAGAAGAGACCCAGTACTTC
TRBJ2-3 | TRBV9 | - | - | CASSRSGSTDTQYF | TGTGCCAGCAGCCGAAGCGGTAGCACAGATACGCAGTATTTT
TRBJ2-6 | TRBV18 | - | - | CASSPTTLLPVGANVLTF | TGTGCCAGCTCACCTACCACTCTACTCCCTGTAGGGGCCAACGTCCTGACTTTC
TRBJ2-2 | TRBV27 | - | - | CASSYRGTGTGELFF | TGTGCCAGCAGTTATCGGGGGACGGGCACCGGGGAGCTGTTTTTT
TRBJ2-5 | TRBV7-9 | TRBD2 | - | CASSLVGASGETQYF | TGTGCCAGCAGCTTAGTAGGGGCTAGCGGAGAGACCCAGTACTTC
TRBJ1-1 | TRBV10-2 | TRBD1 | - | CASSGYRGTEAFF | TGCGCCAGCAGTGGATACAGGGGGACTGAAGCTTTCTTT
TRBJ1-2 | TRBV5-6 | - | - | CASSITLGGYTF | TGTGCCAGCAGCATAACACTGGGCGGCTACACCTTC
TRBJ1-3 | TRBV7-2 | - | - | CASSLSGMGSRGSGNTIYF | TGTGCCAGCAGCTTAAGTGGTATGGGAAGTCGGGGATCGGGAAACACCATATATTTT
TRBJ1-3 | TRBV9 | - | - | CASSVGGAGNTIYF | TGTGCCAGCAGCGTAGGGGGCGCTGGGAACACCATATATTTT
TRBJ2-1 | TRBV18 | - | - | CASSRDRGGWNEQFF | TGTGCCAGCTCACGCGACAGGGGAGGGTGGAATGAGCAGTTCTTC
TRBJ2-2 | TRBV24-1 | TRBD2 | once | CATQIGTSGRSGDGELFF | TGTGCCACCCAGATCGGGACTAGCGGGAGGAGTGGGGACGGGGAGCTGTTTTTT
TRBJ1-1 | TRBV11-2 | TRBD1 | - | CASSLGWDREKAFF | TGTGCCAGCAGCTTAGGTTGGGACAGGGAAAAAGCTTTCTTT
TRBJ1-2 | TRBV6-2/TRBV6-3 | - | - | CASSYMRESPYGYTF | TGTGCCAGCAGTTACATGCGGGAATCTCCCTATGGCTACACCTTC
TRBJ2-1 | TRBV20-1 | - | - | CSAGGADEQFF | TGCAGTGCTGGTGGGGCCGATGAGCAGTTCTTC
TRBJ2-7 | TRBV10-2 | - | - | CASSESGSYEQYF | TGCGCCAGCAGTGAGAGCGGCTCCTACGAGCAGTACTTC
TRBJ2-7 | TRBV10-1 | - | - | CASSDVPKLEQYF | TGCGCCAGCAGTGATGTCCCCAAGCTCGAGCAGTACTTC
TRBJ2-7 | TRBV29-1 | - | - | CSVEDGAGFGEQYF | TGCAGCGTTGAAGATGGGGCAGGGTTCGGCGAGCAGTACTTC
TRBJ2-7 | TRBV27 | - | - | CASSSRGTSQTDEQYF | TGTGCCAGCAGTAGTAGGGGGACCTCCCAAACGGACGAGCAGTACTTC
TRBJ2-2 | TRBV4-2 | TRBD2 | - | CASSPLGGTNTGELFF | TGTGCCAGCAGCCCTTTGGGAGGGACGAACACCGGGGAGCTGTTTTTT
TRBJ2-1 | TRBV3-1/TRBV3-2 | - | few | CASSQVGGYNEQFF | TGTGCCAGCAGCCAAGTAGGGGGATACAATGAGCAGTTCTTC
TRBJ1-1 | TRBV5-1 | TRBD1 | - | CASSPGQGYTEAFF | TGCGCCAGCAGCCCGGGACAGGGGTACACTGAAGCTTTCTTT
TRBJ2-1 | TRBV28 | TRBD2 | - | CASSSSGMSYNEQFF | TGTGCCAGCAGTTCGAGCGGGATGTCCTACAATGAGCAGTTCTTC
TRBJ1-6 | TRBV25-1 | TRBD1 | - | CASSETGGSPLHF | TGTGCCAGCAGTGAAACAGGGGGATCACCCCTCCACTTT
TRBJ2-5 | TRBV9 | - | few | CASGGEADFCSRRVTRETQYF | TGTGCCAGCGGGGGAGAAGCGGATTTTTGTTCGCGGAGGGTCACCCGGGAGACCCAGTACTTC
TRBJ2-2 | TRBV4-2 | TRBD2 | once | CASSQEVSGGATGELFF | TGTGCCAGCAGCCAAGAAGTATCGGGGGGGGCAACCGGGGAGCTGTTTTTT
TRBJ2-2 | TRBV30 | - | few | CAWSTGLSTGELFF | TGTGCCTGGAGTACGGGACTTTCCACCGGGGAGCTGTTTTTT
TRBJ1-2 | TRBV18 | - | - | CASSPRQQANYGYTF | TGTGCCAGCTCACCGCGACAGCAAGCTAACTATGGCTACACCTTC
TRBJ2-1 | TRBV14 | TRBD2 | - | CASSQLPPGLGNNEQFF | TGTGCCAGCAGCCAACTACCACCGGGACTAGGCAACAATGAGCAGTTCTTC
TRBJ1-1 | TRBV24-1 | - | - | CATSDLPSRGSYTEAFF | TGTGCCACCAGTGATCTCCCCTCACGGGGTTCGTACACTGAAGCTTTCTTT
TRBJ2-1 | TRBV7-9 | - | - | CASSLGGPLPDEQFF | TGTGCCAGCAGCTTAGGGGGCCCCCTCCCCGATGAGCAGTTCTTC
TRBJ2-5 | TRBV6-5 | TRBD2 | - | CASSPPGTRGETQYF | TGTGCCAGCAGTCCTCCCGGGACTAGAGGGGAGACCCAGTACTTC
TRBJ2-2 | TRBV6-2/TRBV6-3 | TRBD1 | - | CASTPGQPINTGELFF | TGTGCCAGCACCCCGGGACAGCCCATTAACACCGGGGAGCTGTTTTTT
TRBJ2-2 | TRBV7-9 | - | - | CASSLSVAINTGELFF | TGTGCCAGCAGCTTATCGGTAGCGATAAACACCGGGGAGCTGTTTTTT
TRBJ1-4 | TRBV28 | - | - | CASRRGTSEKLFF | TGTGCCAGCAGACGAGGGACAAGCGAAAAACTGTTTTTT
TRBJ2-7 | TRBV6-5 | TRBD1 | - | CASSYSRQGSYEQYF | TGTGCCAGCAGTTACTCGCGACAGGGATCCTACGAGCAGTACTTC
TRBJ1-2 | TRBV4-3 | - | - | CASSQEAGNRIYGYTF | TGCGCCAGCAGCCAAGAGGCCGGGAACAGAATTTATGGCTACACCTTC
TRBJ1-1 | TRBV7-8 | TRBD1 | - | CASSSHRGGWTEAFF | TGTGCCAGCAGCTCGCACAGGGGTGGGTGGACTGAAGCTTTCTTT
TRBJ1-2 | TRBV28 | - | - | CASSFVSLSYGYTF | TGTGCCAGCAGTTTTGTGTCTCTATCCTATGGCTACACCTTC
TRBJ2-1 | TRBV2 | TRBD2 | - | CASSELAGANEQFF | TGTGCCAGCAGTGAACTAGCGGGAGCTAATGAGCAGTTCTTC
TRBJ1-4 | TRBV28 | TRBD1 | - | CASSSTGQGGEKLFF | TGTGCCAGCAGTTCAACGGGACAGGGAGGAGAAAAACTGTTTTTT
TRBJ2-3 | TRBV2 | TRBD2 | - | CASEGLGAGAGDTQYF | TGTGCCAGCGAAGGGTTGGGAGCGGGAGCGGGAGATACGCAGTATTTT
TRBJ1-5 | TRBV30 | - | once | CAWSKVRGQPQHF | TGTGCCTGGAGTAAGGTCCGGGGTCAGCCCCAGCATTTT
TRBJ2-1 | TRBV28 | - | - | CASRPPGYEQFF | TGTGCCAGCAGACCCCCGGGGTATGAGCAGTTCTTC
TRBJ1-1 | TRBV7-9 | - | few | CASSARQVTPEAFF | TGTGCCAGCAGCGCCCGACAGGTAACCCCTGAAGCTTTCTTT
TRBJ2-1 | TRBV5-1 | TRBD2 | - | CASSLALAGANEQFF | TGCGCCAGCAGCTTGGCGCTAGCGGGAGCCAATGAGCAGTTCTTC
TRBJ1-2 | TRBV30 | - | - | CAWRPGRGLIRLYGYTF | TGTGCCTGGAGACCCGGGAGGGGGTTAATAAGGCTTTATGGCTACACCTTC
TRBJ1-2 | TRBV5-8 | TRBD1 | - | CASSPDRGHGYTF | TGTGCCAGCAGCCCGGACAGGGGACATGGCTACACCTTC
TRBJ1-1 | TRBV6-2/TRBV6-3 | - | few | CASSAAGGAPEAFF | TGTGCCAGCAGTGCCGCGGGAGGGGCTCCCGAGGCTTTCTTT
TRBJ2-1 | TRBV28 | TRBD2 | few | CASSWLAGGGLFF | TGTGCCAGCAGTTGGCTAGCGGGAGGAGGACTGTTCTTC